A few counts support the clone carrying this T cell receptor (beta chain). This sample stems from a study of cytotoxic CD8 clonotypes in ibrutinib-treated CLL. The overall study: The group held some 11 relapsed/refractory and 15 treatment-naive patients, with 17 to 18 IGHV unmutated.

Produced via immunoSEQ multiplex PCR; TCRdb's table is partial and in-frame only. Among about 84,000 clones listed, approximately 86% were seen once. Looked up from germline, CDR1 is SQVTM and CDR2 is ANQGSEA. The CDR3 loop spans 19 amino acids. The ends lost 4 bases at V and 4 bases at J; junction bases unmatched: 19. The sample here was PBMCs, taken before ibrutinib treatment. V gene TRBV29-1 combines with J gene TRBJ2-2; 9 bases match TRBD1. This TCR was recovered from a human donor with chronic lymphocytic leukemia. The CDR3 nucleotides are TGCAGCGTTGTTCTGCGGGACAGGGCAAGGGGATCGGGCACCGGGGAGCTGTTTTTT. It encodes CSVVLRDRARGSGTGELFF.